One sample yielded the 12 T cell receptor beta chains listed below, sequenced in a study of cytomegalovirus exposure and HLA in healthy donors. The primer mix had 60 Vbeta and 13 Jbeta primers. Assay: immunoSEQ multiplex PCR; the TCRdb copy retains only in-frame clones and omits some. The profile shows roughly 160,000 clones, 75% to 85% of them singletons. The sequencing sample was made of PBMCs. The receptor source for this set is a woman aged 50 to 60 in good health and CMV-seronegative.

The table lists this clone with a few counts. The chain uses TRBV11-3 and TRBJ1-1; 9 bases match TRBD1. The V gene's germline CDR1 is SGHNT and CDR2 YENEEA. The CDR3 runs to 15 residues. V was pared by 6 bases and J by 5 bases, with 10 bases of the junction left unmatched. The CDR3 DNA is TGTGCCAGCAGTCCAAGGACAGGGGAAGTAACTGAAGCTTTCTTT. It codes for CASSPRTGEVTEAFF.

The rearrangement links TRBV19 to TRBJ1-4; D is possibly TRBD1 (6 bases). Per the germline V gene, CDR1 is LNHDA and CDR2 is SQIVND (reference sequence). The CDR3 runs to 15 residues. The V end was cut by 8 bases, the J end by 0 bases, with 13 bases between. CDR3: CASRGGSATNEKLFF. CDR3 bases: TGTGCCAGTCGAGGGGGATCTGCAACTAATGAAAAACTGTTTTTT.

The rearrangement links TRBV10-3 to TRBJ2-7; 8 bases match TRBD2. The CDR3 extends over 15 amino acids. Trimming removed 4 bases from V and 1 base from J; junction bases left unmatched: 6. The germline CDR1 and CDR2 sequences are ENHRY and SYGVKD. Here the CDR3 DNA reads TGTGCCATCAGTGGGTCCGGGGGGGGATCCTACGAGCAGTACTTC. Translated: CAISGSGGGSYEQYF.

The chain has TRBV28 and TRBJ1-3; 7 bases map to TRBD1. J was trimmed by 0 bases and V by 5 bases; bases with no gene match: 4. This CDR3 is built from 15 residues. From germline, CDR1 is MDHEN and CDR2 SYDVKM. The CDR3 reads CASSLSGGSGNTIYF. CDR3 sequence (DNA): TGTGCCAGCAGTCTTTCAGGGGGCTCTGGAAACACCATATATTTT.

The chain uses TRBV7-2 and TRBJ2-3, with D possibly TRBD2 on 6 matching bases. CDR3 length: 17 amino acids. Germline V lookup: CDR1 SGHTA, CDR2 FQGNSA. V was pared by 0 bases and J by 0 bases, with 13 bases between. In nucleotides, the CDR3 is TGTGCCAGCAGCTTAGCCTACGGGGGTCCTAGCACAGATACGCAGTATTTT. The encoded protein is CASSLAYGGPSTDTQYF. Full variable domain (rest looked up from reference TRBV7-2 and TRBJ2-3): GAGVSQSPSNKVTEKGKDVELRCDPISGHTALYWYRQSLGQGLEFLIYFQGNSAPDKSGLPSDRFSAERTGGSVSTLTIQRTQQEDSAVYLCASSLAYGGPSTDTQYFGPGTRLTVL.

V is TRBV29-1 and J is TRBJ1-2, with D maybe TRBD1 (5 bases). Germline CDR1 SQVTM, CDR2 ANQGSEA. V shed 6 bases and J shed 8 bases, with 13 bases lying between them. This CDR3 has 11 amino acids. The CDR3 DNA is TGCAGCGTCCTAATTCGGGGGGGCTACACCTTC. Translation gives CSVLIRGGYTF.

The chain has TRBV9 and TRBJ2-7; no firm D call. CDR3 length: 13 amino acids. With 2 bases removed from V and 3 bases from J, the gap between germline ends came to 9 bases. CDR1 is SGDLS, CDR2 YYNGEE, per germline. CDR3 region: CASSVDTNYEQYF. The CDR3 nucleotides read TGTGCCAGCAGCGTTGACACCAACTACGAGCAGTACTTC.

The chain has TRBV4-1 and TRBJ2-5; 7 positions match TRBD2. This CDR3 comprises 18 residues. Germline CDR1 and CDR2: MGHRA and YSYEKL. Germline trimming cut 1 base from V and 5 bases from J; bases unmatched to any gene: 16. As DNA, the CDR3 is TGCGCCAGCAGCCAAGTGGTGGCGGGAGCGGGGTCGGGGGAGACCCAGTACTTC. Its protein is CASSQVVAGAGSGETQYF.

In this sample, this clone turned up once. The chain employs TRBV27 and TRBJ2-3; TRBD1 agrees at 8 bases. Germline V gene sequence: CDR1 MNHEY, CDR2 SMNVEV (reference sequence). The CDR3 is 14 amino acids. V shed 8 bases, J shed 4 bases, and the junction held 8 bases outside the gene matches. The CDR3 is CASCDRGGADTQYF. CDR3 in DNA: TGTGCCAGCTGTGACAGGGGTGGCGCAGATACGCAGTATTTT.

The CDR3 sequence: CASSLRGLADYNEQFF. The CDR3, as DNA: TGTGCCAGCAGCTTAAGGGGACTAGCGGACTACAATGAGCAGTTCTTC. V usage is TRBV7-2 and J usage is TRBJ2-1; 11 nucleotides agree with TRBD2. The V gene's germline CDR1 is SGHTA and CDR2 FQGNSA. The length of the CDR3 is 16 residues. J was trimmed by 3 bases and V by 2 bases; bases with no gene match: 3.

The chain is built from TRBV20-1 and TRBJ2-2; D is unresolved. The V end lost 3 bases, the J end lost 6 bases, and 5 bases lay between the germline ends. The CDR3 contains 11 residues. Germline CDR1 DFQATT, CDR2 SNEGSKA (reference sequence). The DNA for the CDR3 is TGCAGTGCTAGCGGTTCCGGGGAGCTGTTTTTT. It codes for CSASGSGELFF.

V usage is TRBV29-1 and J usage is TRBJ2-2, with TRBD1 matching over 9 bases. The germline V gene encodes CDR1 SQVTM and CDR2 ANQGSEA. V shed 4 bases, J shed 2 bases, and the junction held 14 bases outside the gene matches. The CDR3 spans 18 residues. The CDR3 coding sequence is TGCAGCGTTGTAGGTCAGCGGACAGGGGCTTTCAACACCGGGGAGCTGTTTTTT. This codes for CSVVGQRTGAFNTGELFF.